A selection of T cell receptor beta chains follows, all from one sample in a study of shared clonotypes between healthy human individuals. Data came from immunoSEQ multiplex PCR; TCRdb stores just in-frame clones and leaves some out. The top ten hold about 0.13% of the sample, which has about 2 million clones, 85% to 95% seen once. The sequencing sample was made of naive CD4+ T cells sorted from blood. These receptors originate from a man between 18 and 29 years old in good health. Each CDR3 is given with its conserved first and last residue. Each record gives: clone size, CDR3 length, V gene, D gene, J gene, CDR3 protein, CDR3 DNA. The D gene is left open where the match is weak. The size entry is marked missing in some rows and otherwise reads once, few, many or a size class.

NA	15	TRBV5-6	TRBD1	TRBJ2-7	CASSLGDRNSYEQYF	TGTGCCAGCAGCTTGGGGGACAGGAACTCCTACGAGCAGTACTTC
NA	15	TRBV5-1	NA	TRBJ1-1	CASSFTFPGDTEAFF	TGCGCCAGCAGCTTCACATTCCCAGGCGACACTGAAGCTTTCTTT
NA	13	TRBV6-5	TRBD1	TRBJ1-1	CASSLQGNTEAFF	TGTGCCAGCAGCTTACAGGGGAATACTGAAGCTTTCTTT
NA	13	TRBV6-1	NA	TRBJ2-7	CASIGARGYEQYF	TGTGCCAGCATTGGGGCAAGGGGCTACGAGCAGTACTTC
NA	14	TRBV7-2	TRBD1	TRBJ2-7	CASSPRTGPYEQYF	TGTGCCAGCAGCCCAAGGACAGGACCCTACGAGCAGTACTTC
NA	13	TRBV10-3	NA	TRBJ2-3	CAINDRPTDTQYF	TGTGCCATCAACGACAGGCCCACAGATACGCAGTATTTT
NA	16	TRBV5-4	TRBD1	TRBJ2-4	CASSSRQGLAKNIQYF	TGTGCCAGCAGCTCCCGACAGGGGTTGGCCAAAAACATTCAGTACTTC
NA	15	TRBV6-1	NA	TRBJ2-5	CASSGRGQTQETQYF	TGTGCCAGCAGTGGCCGGGGGCAGACACAAGAGACCCAGTACTTC
NA	12	TRBV27	NA	TRBJ1-2	CASSLSGSGYTF	TGTGCCAGCAGTTTATCGGGCAGTGGCTACACCTTC
NA	13	TRBV7-7	TRBD2	TRBJ2-3	CASSLGRTDTQYF	TGTGCTAGCAGCCTCGGGAGGACAGATACGCAGTATTTT
NA	15	TRBV19	TRBD1	TRBJ2-3	CASSGRQGAADTQYF	TGTGCCAGTAGTGGCCGACAGGGGGCCGCAGATACGCAGTATTTT
NA	14	TRBV25-1	NA	TRBJ1-2	CASSEWQGRYGYTF	TGTGCCAGCAGTGAATGGCAGGGGAGGTATGGCTACACCTTC
NA	14	TRBV28	TRBD1	TRBJ2-7	CASKAGQATYEQYF	TGTGCCAGCAAAGCCGGACAGGCGACTTACGAGCAGTACTTC
NA	14	TRBV6-5	NA	TRBJ1-1	CASSSRQERTEAFF	TGTGCCAGCAGTTCCCGACAGGAGCGCACTGAAGCTTTCTTT
once	12	TRBV7-8	NA	TRBJ2-7	CASSLADNEQYF	TGTGCCAGCAGCTTAGCCGATAACGAGCAGTACTTC
NA	15	TRBV2	TRBD2	TRBJ2-1	CASTWGTSGRGEQFF	TGTGCCAGCACCTGGGGGACTAGCGGGAGAGGGGAGCAGTTCTTC
NA	19	TRBV11-2	NA	TRBJ2-6	CASSPVRRPRNSGANVLTF	TGTGCCAGCAGCCCGGTACGGCGGCCTAGGAACTCTGGGGCCAACGTCCTGACTTTC
NA	13	TRBV2	NA	TRBJ2-7	CASSHGHAYEQYF	TGTGCCAGCAGTCATGGACATGCCTACGAGCAGTACTTC
NA	17	TRBV4-2	NA	TRBJ1-5	CASSQDSGRAGNQPQHF	TGTGCCAGCAGCCAAGACTCGGGACGGGCTGGTAATCAGCCCCAGCATTTT
once	12	TRBV29-1	NA	TRBJ2-1	CSVERWAPEQFF	TGCAGCGTTGAACGGTGGGCACCTGAGCAGTTCTTC
NA	14	TRBV5-6	NA	TRBJ2-7	CASSLGRRFHEQYF	TGTGCCAGCAGCTTGGGGCGCAGGTTCCACGAGCAGTACTTC
NA	15	TRBV5-7	TRBD2	TRBJ2-1	CASSLRGGLVHAQFF	TGTGCCAGCAGCTTGCGGGGGGGCCTGGTCCACGCGCAGTTCTTC
NA	18	TRBV5-4	NA	TRBJ2-1	CASSLSHLADVPYNEQFF	TGTGCCAGCAGCCTGAGCCACTTAGCGGATGTGCCCTACAATGAGCAGTTCTTC
once	16	TRBV5-1	TRBD1	TRBJ2-6	CASSWDRGAGANVLTF	TGCGCCAGCAGCTGGGACAGAGGGGCTGGGGCCAACGTCCTGACTTTC
NA	18	TRBV4-1	NA	TRBJ1-4	CASSQEVRGGGLNEKLFF	TGCGCCAGCAGCCAAGAAGTTCGGGGGGGAGGGCTTAATGAAAAACTGTTTTTT
NA	14	TRBV28	TRBD2	TRBJ2-7	CASSPLAEKHEQYF	TGTGCCAGCAGTCCACTAGCGGAGAAACACGAGCAGTACTTC